This TCR beta chain was sequenced during a study of blood T cell repertoires in COVID-19. Overall study: Specimens from acute and convalescent COVID-19 originated in the United States, Italy and Spain. PBMCs, B-cell-depleted T cells, or T cells were the source of the cDNA or gDNA that made up the material.

Original handling: Reference gene primers were amplified, and this amplification served to estimate nucleated cell counts. Clones were sequenced by immunoSEQ multiplex PCR, and TCRdb holds only the in-frame ones, with some missing. V and J calls and clone size are copied from that table; D and trimming were computed from the DNA. The profile covers under 200,000 clones, with 85% to 90% appearing a single time and almost 1% taken by the ten largest. This CDR3 region has 16 residues. Trimming took 6 bases from V and 8 from J; bases not matched to a gene: 15. CDR1 and CDR2 from the germline V gene are PRHDT and FYEKMQ (reference sequence).

Sample: peripheral blood. This sequence originates from a man aged 18 to 29 with acute or convalescent COVID-19. The chain couples TRBV13 to TRBJ2-1, with 8 bases that match TRBD2. CDR3: CASRPNPGLGDYEQFF. In nucleotides, the CDR3 is TGTGCCAGCAGACCTAACCCGGGACTAGGAGATTATGAGCAGTTCTTC.